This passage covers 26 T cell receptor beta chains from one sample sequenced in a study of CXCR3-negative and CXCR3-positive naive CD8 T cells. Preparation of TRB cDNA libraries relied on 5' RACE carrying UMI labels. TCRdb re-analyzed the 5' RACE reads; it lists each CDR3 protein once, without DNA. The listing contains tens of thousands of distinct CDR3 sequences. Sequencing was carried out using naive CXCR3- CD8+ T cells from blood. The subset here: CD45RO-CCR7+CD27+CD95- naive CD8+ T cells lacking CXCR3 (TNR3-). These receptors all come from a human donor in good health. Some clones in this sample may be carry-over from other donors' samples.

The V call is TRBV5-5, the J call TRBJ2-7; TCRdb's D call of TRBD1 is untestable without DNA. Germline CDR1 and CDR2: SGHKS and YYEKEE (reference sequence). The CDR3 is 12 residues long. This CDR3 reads CASSWTGDEQYF.

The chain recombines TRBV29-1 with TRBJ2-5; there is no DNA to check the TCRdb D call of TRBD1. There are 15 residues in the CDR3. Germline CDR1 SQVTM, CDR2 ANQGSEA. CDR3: CSVEIRDRGLETQYF. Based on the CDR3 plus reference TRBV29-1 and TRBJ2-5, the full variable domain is SAVISQKPSRDICQRGTSLTIQCQVDSQVTMMFWYRQQPGQSLTLIATANQGSEATYESGFVIDKFPISRPNLTFSTLTVSNMSPEDSSIYLCSVEIRDRGLETQYFGPGTRLLVL.

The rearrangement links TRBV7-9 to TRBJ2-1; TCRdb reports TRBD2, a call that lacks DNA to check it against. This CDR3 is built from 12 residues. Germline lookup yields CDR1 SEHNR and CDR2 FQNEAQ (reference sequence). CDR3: CASTLLGNEQFF.

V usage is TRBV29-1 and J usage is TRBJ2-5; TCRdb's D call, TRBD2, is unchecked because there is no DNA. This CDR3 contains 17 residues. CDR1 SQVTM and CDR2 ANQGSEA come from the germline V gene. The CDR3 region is CSVKGLAGGVPEETQYF.

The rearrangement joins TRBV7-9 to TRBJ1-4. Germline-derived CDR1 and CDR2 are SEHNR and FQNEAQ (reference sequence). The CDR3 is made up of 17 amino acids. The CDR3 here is CASSSPPEAGRQEKLFF. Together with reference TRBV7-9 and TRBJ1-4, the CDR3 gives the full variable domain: DTGVSQNPRHKITKRGQNVTFRCDPISEHNRLYWYRQTLGQGPEFLTYFQNEAQLEKSRLLSDRFSAERPKGSFSTLEIQRTEQGDSAMYLCASSSPPEAGRQEKLFFGSGTQLSVL.

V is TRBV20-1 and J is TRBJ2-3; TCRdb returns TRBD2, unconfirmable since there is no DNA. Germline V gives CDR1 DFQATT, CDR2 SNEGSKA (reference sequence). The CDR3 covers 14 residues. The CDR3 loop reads CSVVGGGSGDTQYF.

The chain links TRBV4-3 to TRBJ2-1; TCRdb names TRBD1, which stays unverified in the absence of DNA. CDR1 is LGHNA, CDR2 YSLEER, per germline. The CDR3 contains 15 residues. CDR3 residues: CASSQDLNGGNEQFF.

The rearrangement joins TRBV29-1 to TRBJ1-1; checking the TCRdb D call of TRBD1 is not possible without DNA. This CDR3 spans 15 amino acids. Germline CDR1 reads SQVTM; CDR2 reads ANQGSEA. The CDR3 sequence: CSVLIDSAGRTEAFF.

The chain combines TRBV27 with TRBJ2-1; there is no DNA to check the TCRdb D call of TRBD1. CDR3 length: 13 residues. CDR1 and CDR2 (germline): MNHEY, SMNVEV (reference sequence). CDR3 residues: CASTTTVYNEQFF.

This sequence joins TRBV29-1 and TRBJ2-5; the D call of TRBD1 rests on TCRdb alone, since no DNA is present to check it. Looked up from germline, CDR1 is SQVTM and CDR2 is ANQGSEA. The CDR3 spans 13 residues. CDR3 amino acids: CSVERRGHETQYF.

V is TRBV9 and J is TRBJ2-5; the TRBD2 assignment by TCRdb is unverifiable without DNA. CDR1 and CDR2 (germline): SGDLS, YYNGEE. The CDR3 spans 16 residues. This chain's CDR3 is CASSEGGLAAQETQYF.

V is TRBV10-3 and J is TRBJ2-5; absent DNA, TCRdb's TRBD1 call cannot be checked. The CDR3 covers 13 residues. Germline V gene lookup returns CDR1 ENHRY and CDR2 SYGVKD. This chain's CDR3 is CAITGSLQETQYF.

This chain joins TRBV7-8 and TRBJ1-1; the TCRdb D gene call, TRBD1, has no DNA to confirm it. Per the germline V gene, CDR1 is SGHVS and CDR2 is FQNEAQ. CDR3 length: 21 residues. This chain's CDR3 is CASSLMKGHRDLWDLNTEAFF.

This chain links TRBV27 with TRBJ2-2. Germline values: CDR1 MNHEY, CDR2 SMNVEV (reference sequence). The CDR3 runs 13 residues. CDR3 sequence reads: CASSLLDTGELFF.

The CDR3 is CASSLIAGVGDTQYF. The rearrangement links TRBV3-1 to TRBJ2-3; TCRdb indicates TRBD2, and absent DNA this call remains unverified. The CDR3 runs 15 residues. Germline values: CDR1 LGHDT, CDR2 YNNKEL (reference sequence).

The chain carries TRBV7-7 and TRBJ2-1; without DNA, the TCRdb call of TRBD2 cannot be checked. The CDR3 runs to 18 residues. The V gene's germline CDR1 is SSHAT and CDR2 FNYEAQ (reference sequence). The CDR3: CASSQGSGGAAGYNEQFF.

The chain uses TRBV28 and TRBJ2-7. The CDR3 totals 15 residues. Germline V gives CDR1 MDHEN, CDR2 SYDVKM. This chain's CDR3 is CASSFPSAISYEQYF.

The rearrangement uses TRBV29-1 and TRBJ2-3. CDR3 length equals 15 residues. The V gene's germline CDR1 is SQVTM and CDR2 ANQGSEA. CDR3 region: CSVDGDLLGADTQYF.

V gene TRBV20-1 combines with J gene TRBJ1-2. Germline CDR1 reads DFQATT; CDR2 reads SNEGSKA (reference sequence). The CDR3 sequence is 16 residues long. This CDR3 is CSARDSRVQGYYGYTF.

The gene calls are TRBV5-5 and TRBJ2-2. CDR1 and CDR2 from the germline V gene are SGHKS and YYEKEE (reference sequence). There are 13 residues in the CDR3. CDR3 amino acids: CASSLVGPGELFF.

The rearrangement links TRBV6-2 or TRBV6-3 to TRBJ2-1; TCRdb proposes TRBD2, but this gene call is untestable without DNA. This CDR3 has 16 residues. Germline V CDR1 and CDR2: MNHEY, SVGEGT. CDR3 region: CASTETGTSGGRWQFF.

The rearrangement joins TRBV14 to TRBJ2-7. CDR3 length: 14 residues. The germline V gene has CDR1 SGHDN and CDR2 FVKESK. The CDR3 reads CASSPELGRNEQYF.

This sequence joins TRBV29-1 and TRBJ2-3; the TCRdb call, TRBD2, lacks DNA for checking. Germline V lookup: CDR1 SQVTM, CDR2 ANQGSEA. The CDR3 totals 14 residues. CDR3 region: CSVAGGRFADTQYF.

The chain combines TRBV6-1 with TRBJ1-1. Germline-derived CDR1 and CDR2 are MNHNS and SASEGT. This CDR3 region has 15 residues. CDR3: CASSEEMGPNTEAFF.

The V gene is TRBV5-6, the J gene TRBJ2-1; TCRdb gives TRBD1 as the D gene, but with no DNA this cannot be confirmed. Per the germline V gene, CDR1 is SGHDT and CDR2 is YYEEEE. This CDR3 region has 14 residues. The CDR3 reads CASSGQTSFNEQFF.

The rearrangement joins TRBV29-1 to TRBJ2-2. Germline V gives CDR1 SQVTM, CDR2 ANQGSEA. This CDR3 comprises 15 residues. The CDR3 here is CSVEDSDLNTEELFF.